The next 28 T cell receptor beta chains were all read from a single sample in a study of control samples from healthy donors and cancer patients (dated by TCRdb to about 2020). The library relied on the immunoSEQ multiplex PCR assay. Imported from immuneACCESS, the table was reduced by TCRdb to in-frame sequences with V and J called. These copies leave out some clones; in studies compared against another copy, an unresolved V gene accounts for under half, and the cause of the remainder is not known. This sample has around 100,000 clones in its table, and roughly 84% of those were observed once. 18% of the sample lies in the top ten. Sequencing was done on a sample of blood. Receptors originate from a woman aged 50 to 60 in good health.

The chain has TRBV10-2 and TRBJ2-7, with 10 bases fitting TRBD1. Germline V CDR1 and CDR2: WSHSY, SAAADI. J lost 2 bases, V lost 5 bases, and 3 bases had no gene match. CDR3 length: 14 amino acids. CDR3 DNA sequence: TGCGCCAGCAGTCCCGGGACAGGGGCCTACGAGCAGTACTTC. This codes for CASSPGTGAYEQYF.

V gene TRBV30 combines with J gene TRBJ2-7, with 9 bases lining up with TRBD1. Trimming at V came to 7 bases and at J to 2 bases, leaving 6 bases not matched to a gene. There are 13 residues in the CDR3. Germline V CDR1 and CDR2: GTSNPN, SVGIG (reference sequence). The CDR3, as DNA: TGTGCCTACCGGGACAGGGCCACCTACGAGCAGTACTTC. Its translation is CAYRDRATYEQYF.

The chain carries TRBV29-1 and TRBJ2-2, with 7 bases lining up with TRBD2. The V gene's germline CDR1 is SQVTM and CDR2 ANQGSEA. The J segment lost 4 bases and the V segment lost 7 bases, leaving 9 bases of the junction unmatched. The CDR3 runs to 14 residues. CDR3 DNA sequence: TGCAGCGGCCGTAGCGGGTCCCTCACCGGGGAGCTGTTTTTT. This encodes CSGRSGSLTGELFF.

This clone was seen just once. The chain combines TRBV4-1 with TRBJ2-1; the D gene is possibly TRBD1 (6 bases). The V gene's germline CDR1 is MGHRA and CDR2 YSYEKL. The V and J ends lost 4 bases and 9 bases respectively, with 16 bases between them. CDR3 length: 14 residues. Here the CDR3 reads CASSRILSRGEQFF. The CDR3 DNA reads TGCGCCAGCAGCCGGATACTCTCCAGGGGTGAGCAGTTCTTC.

The J gene is TRBJ2-1, the V gene TRBV6-5; D gene unclear. The V gene lost 2 bases and the J gene lost 0 bases, with 11 bases spanning the gap. Germline V gene lookup returns CDR1 MNHEY and CDR2 SVGAGI. The CDR3 spans 16 residues. In nucleotides, the CDR3 is TGTGCCAGCAGTTACGGGCCGGAGAGCTCCTACAATGAGCAGTTCTTC. It specifies CASSYGPESSYNEQFF.

The V call is TRBV6-6, the J call TRBJ1-1; no definite D call. The CDR3 spans 11 residues. The germline V and J ends were trimmed by 10 bases and 3 bases, with 9 bases remaining between them. Germline CDR1 is MNHNY and CDR2 is SVGAGI (reference sequence). This CDR3 is CATITDTEAFF. In DNA, the CDR3 is TGTGCCACCATAACGGACACTGAAGCTTTCTTT.

This chain links TRBV6-1 with TRBJ1-1, with 8 bases identical to TRBD1. The length of the CDR3 is 16 residues. The germline V gene has CDR1 MNHNS and CDR2 SASEGT. Trimming removed 5 bases from V and 0 bases from J; junction bases left unmatched: 8. The CDR3 DNA is TGTGCCAGCAGTCAAGGACAGGGAACGTTGAACACTGAAGCTTTCTTT. Residues: CASSQGQGTLNTEAFF.

V and J are TRBV30 and TRBJ1-6, with a possible D match to TRBD1 (5 bases). Germline CDR1 and CDR2: GTSNPN and SVGIG (reference sequence). With 0 bases removed from V and 0 bases from J, the gap between germline ends came to 12 bases. This CDR3 comprises 17 residues. CDR3 amino acids: CAWSVDRTSSYNSPLHF. CDR3 DNA: TGTGCCTGGAGTGTAGACAGAACGAGCTCCTATAATTCACCCCTCCACTTT.

The chain couples TRBV12-3 or TRBV12-4 to TRBJ1-1; D not certain. Trimming left V 10 bases short and J 1 base short, with 13 bases between. The CDR3 has 13 residues. The CDR3 nucleotides read TGTGCCACCACCGCGCGATGGAACACTGAAGCTTTCTTT. Protein: CATTARWNTEAFF.

This chain connects TRBV5-1 to TRBJ2-7, with D tentatively TRBD1 (6 bases). V was pared by 0 bases and J by 0 bases, with 10 bases between. The CDR3 spans 15 residues. Germline lookup yields CDR1 SGHRS and CDR2 YFSETQ. CDR3 bases: TGCGCCAGCAGCTTGGGTCAGGGGTACTCCTACGAGCAGTACTTC. It translates to CASSLGQGYSYEQYF.

The genes are TRBV28 and TRBJ1-1; 7 bases align to TRBD1. V was pared by 3 bases and J by 8 bases, with 9 bases of the junction left unmatched. Germline V gene data show CDR1 as MDHEN and CDR2 as SYDVKM. The CDR3 has 14 amino acids. The CDR3 coding sequence is TGTGCCAGCAGTTTCACACATTGGGACAGCGAAGCTTTCTTT. This translates into CASSFTHWDSEAFF.

V and J are TRBV6-5 and TRBJ2-6, with D maybe TRBD1 (5 bases). The CDR3 totals 15 residues. V was clipped by 5 bases and J by 4 bases, with 12 bases between them. Germline loops: CDR1 MNHEY, CDR2 SVGAGI. The CDR3 DNA sequence: TGTGCCAGCAGTCGCTTAGGGGCAGGGGCCAACGTCCTGACTTTC. Translation: CASSRLGAGANVLTF.

The rearrangement joins TRBV18 to TRBJ1-4; 8 bases agree with TRBD1. After removal of 8 bases from V and 8 bases from J, the junction contained 7 bases not matched to a gene. Germline V gives CDR1 KGHSH, CDR2 LQKENI. There are 13 residues in the CDR3. CDR3 DNA: TGTGCCAGCAGTACGGGACAGGAAGAAAAACTGTTTTTT. This gives the protein CASSTGQEEKLFF.

This chain uses TRBV11-2 with TRBJ1-2; D gene unclear. The CDR3 consists of 11 residues. CDR1 and CDR2 (germline): SGHAT, FQNNGV. Trimming removed 5 bases at V and 8 bases at J, with 9 bases between. Here the CDR3 reads CASSGEGGYTF. The DNA of the CDR3 is TGTGCCAGCAGCGGGGAGGGAGGCTACACCTTC.

The chain recombines TRBV7-9 with TRBJ1-6, with 7 bases fitting TRBD1. The CDR3 spans 15 residues. Trimming cost V 5 bases and J 8 bases; bases outside gene matches: 9. The germline gives CDR1 SEHNR, CDR2 FQNEAQ (reference sequence). This chain's CDR3 is CASSRLDRIDSPLHF. The CDR3, as DNA: TGTGCCAGCAGCAGACTGGACAGGATTGATTCACCCCTCCACTTT.

The chain joins TRBV13 to TRBJ1-3; D gene ambiguous. V lost 2 bases, J lost 3 bases, and 5 bases lay in between. The CDR3 totals 13 residues. CDR1 and CDR2 (germline): PRHDT, FYEKMQ (reference sequence). The CDR3 nucleotides read TGTGCCAGCAGCTTAAAGAGTGGAAACACCATATATTTT. This sequence encodes CASSLKSGNTIYF.

The chain employs TRBV9 and TRBJ1-3; 11 bases map to TRBD1. Germline trimming cut 4 bases from V and 7 bases from J; bases unmatched to any gene: 7. There are 15 residues in the CDR3. CDR1 and CDR2 from the germline V gene are SGDLS and YYNGEE. CDR3 amino acids: CASSPRTGGLNTIYF. CDR3 nucleotides: TGTGCCAGCAGCCCACGGACAGGGGGCTTGAACACCATATATTTT.

The chain uses TRBV18 and TRBJ2-7; D might be TRBD1 (5 bases). V was cut by 2 bases and J by 0 bases, with 8 bases left in between. Germline lookup yields CDR1 KGHSH and CDR2 LQKENI. The CDR3 totals 14 residues. The CDR3 bases are TGTGCCAGCTCACCATCGGACACCTCCTACGAGCAGTACGTC. This translates into CASSPSDTSYEQYV.

This chain links TRBV6-4 with TRBJ2-6, with a tentative D call TRBD1 (6 bases). Looked up from germline, CDR1 is MRHNA and CDR2 is SNTAGT. The CDR3 length is 16 residues. The V end lost 3 bases, the J end lost 0 bases, and 9 bases lay between the germline ends. As DNA, the CDR3 is TGTGCCAGCAGTGAGTACAGGGCCTCTGGGGCCAACGTCCTGACTTTC. It yields the protein CASSEYRASGANVLTF.

CDR3 loop: CASSPGRSSYNEQFF. Here the CDR3 DNA reads TGTGCCAGCTCCCCGGGACGAAGCTCCTACAATGAGCAGTTCTTC. J is TRBJ2-1 and V is TRBV18, with D possibly called TRBD1 or TRBD2 (5 bases each). The CDR3 is made up of 15 amino acids. Germline-derived CDR1 and CDR2 are KGHSH and LQKENI. Between the trimmed V and J ends, which lost 6 bases and 0 bases, there was a span of 12 bases. Using reference TRBV18 and TRBJ2-1 for the parts outside the CDR3, the full variable domain is NAGVMQNPRHLVRRRGQEARLRCSPMKGHSHVYWYRQLPEEGLKFMVYLQKENIIDESGMPKERFSAEFPKEGPSILRIQQVVRGDSAAYFCASSPGRSSYNEQFFGPGTRLTVL.

A single count supports this clone. The chain is built from TRBV5-1 and TRBJ2-5; 13 bases are shared with TRBD2. Germline CDR1 reads SGHRS; CDR2 reads YFSETQ. V lost 4 bases and J lost 1; bases outside the gene matches: 4. This CDR3 is built from 16 residues. DNA for the CDR3: TGCGCCAGCAGCCCGGGGACTAGCGGGGTCCAAGAGACCCAGTACTTC. Residues: CASSPGTSGVQETQYF. Combining the CDR3 with reference TRBV5-1 and TRBJ2-5 gives the whole variable domain KAGVTQTPRYLIKTRGQQVTLSCSPISGHRSVSWYQQTPGQGLQFLFEYFSETQRNKGNFPGRFSGRQFSNSRSEMNVSTLELGDSALYLCASSPGTSGVQETQYFGPGTRLLVL.

The J gene is TRBJ2-1, the V gene TRBV4-3, with TRBD1 identical over 8 bases. The CDR3 runs 15 residues. CDR1 LGHNA and CDR2 YSLEER come from the germline V gene. Trimming cost V 5 bases and J 10 bases; bases outside gene matches: 13. The CDR3 DNA reads TGCGCCAGCAGCTACACCGGGACAGGTATCAACGAGCAGTTCTTC. As protein: CASSYTGTGINEQFF.

This clone has just one count. Other DNA variants within this sample encode the same CDR3. The gene calls are TRBV30 and TRBJ1-2; D uncertain. The V and J ends lost 2 bases and 1 base respectively, with 8 bases between them. The CDR3 sequence is 13 residues long. Germline V lookup: CDR1 GTSNPN, CDR2 SVGIG (reference sequence). For the CDR3, the DNA is TGTGCCTGGAGTTTGGGGATTAACTATGGCTACACCTTC. It encodes CAWSLGINYGYTF.

This clone turned up a few times. The gene calls are TRBV5-1 and TRBJ2-5, with D perhaps TRBD2 (7 bases). V lost 3 bases and J 3 bases, leaving 9 bases between the germline ends. The germline V gene has CDR1 SGHRS and CDR2 YFSETQ. The length of the CDR3 is 13 residues. This CDR3 reads CASSWEGEETQYF. Written as DNA, the CDR3 is TGCGCCAGCAGCTGGGAGGGGGAAGAGACCCAGTACTTC.

V usage is TRBV3-1 (or the pseudogene TRBV3-2) and J usage is TRBJ2-7; D may be TRBD2 (5 bases). The CDR3 runs 13 residues. Trimming cost V 0 bases and J 7 bases, with 10 bases left between them. Germline CDR1 reads LGHDT; CDR2 reads YNNKEL (reference sequence). The CDR3 region is CASSQDKGGEQYV. The CDR3 DNA reads as TGTGCCAGCAGCCAAGATAAAGGAGGTGAGCAGTACGTC.

Only one count was recorded for this clone. The rearrangement joins TRBV19 to TRBJ1-1; a weak D match, TRBD1 (5 bases). This CDR3 has 15 amino acids. Deletions cut 3 bases from V and 3 bases from J, with 14 bases between. CDR1 and CDR2 (germline): LNHDA, SQIVND (reference sequence). The CDR3 nucleotides are TGTGCCAGTAGTATTGGGGCAGGGCGATACACTGAAGCTTTCTTT. This encodes CASSIGAGRYTEAFF.

The CDR3, as DNA: TGTGCCAGCAGACCTCTGACAGGCGGATGGAATGAAGCTTTCTTT. It specifies CASRPLTGGWNEAFF. The chain carries TRBV6-5 and TRBJ1-1; TRBD1 might be the D (6 bases). The V and J ends lost 6 bases and 7 bases respectively, with 21 bases between them. Germline V CDR1 and CDR2: MNHEY, SVGAGI. The CDR3 runs 15 residues.

This clone has just one count. The chain has TRBV18 and TRBJ1-4; 7 bases line up with TRBD1. Germline CDR1 reads KGHSH; CDR2 reads LQKENI. This CDR3 spans 16 amino acids. V was pared by 3 bases and J by 0 bases, with 4 bases of the junction left unmatched. The CDR3 coding sequence is TGTGCCAGCTCACCTGACGACAGGGCAACTAATGAAAAACTGTTTTTT. The encoded protein is CASSPDDRATNEKLFF.